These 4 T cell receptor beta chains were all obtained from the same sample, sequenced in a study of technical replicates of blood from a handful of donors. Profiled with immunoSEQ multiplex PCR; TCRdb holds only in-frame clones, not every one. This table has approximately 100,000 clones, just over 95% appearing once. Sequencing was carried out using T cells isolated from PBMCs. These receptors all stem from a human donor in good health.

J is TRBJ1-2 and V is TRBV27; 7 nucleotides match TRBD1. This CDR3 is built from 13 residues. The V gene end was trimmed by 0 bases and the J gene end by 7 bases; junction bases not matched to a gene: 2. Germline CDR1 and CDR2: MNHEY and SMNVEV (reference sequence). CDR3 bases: TGTGCCAGCAGTTTATCAGGGGGCCGTGGCTACACCTTC. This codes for CASSLSGGRGYTF.

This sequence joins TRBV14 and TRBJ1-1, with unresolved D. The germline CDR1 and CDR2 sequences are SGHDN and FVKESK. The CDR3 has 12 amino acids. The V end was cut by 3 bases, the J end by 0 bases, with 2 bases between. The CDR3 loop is CASSHVNTEAFF. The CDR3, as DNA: TGTGCCAGCAGCCACGTGAACACTGAAGCTTTCTTT.

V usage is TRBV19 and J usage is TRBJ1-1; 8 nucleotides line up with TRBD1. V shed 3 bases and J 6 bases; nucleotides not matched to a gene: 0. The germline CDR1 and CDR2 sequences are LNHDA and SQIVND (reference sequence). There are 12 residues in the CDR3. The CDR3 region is CASSMTGAEAFF. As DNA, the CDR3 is TGTGCCAGTAGTATGACAGGGGCTGAAGCTTTCTTT.

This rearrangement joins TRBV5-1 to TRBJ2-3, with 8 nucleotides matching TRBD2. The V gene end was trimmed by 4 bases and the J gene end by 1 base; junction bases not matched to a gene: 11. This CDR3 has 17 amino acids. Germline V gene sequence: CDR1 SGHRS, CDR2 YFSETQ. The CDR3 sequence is CASSRGGRTDRTDTQYF. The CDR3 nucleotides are TGCGCCAGCAGCAGAGGCGGGAGGACCGACCGCACAGATACGCAGTATTTT.